This T cell receptor beta chain was captured by sequencing in a study of blood T cell repertoires in COVID-19. Study at large: Samples of COVID-19 (acute and convalescent) were obtained from the United States, Italy and Spain.

J was trimmed by 0 bases and V by 7 bases; bases with no gene match: 5. Germline values: CDR1 SQVTM, CDR2 ANQGSEA. This CDR3 contains 14 residues. Generated by immunoSEQ multiplex PCR, the TCRdb table keeps only in-frame clones and is missing some. This sample has around 280,000 clones; around 87% occur once, and the top ten carry 1% to 1.5%. This TCR was sampled from a man aged 65 to 79 with acute or convalescent COVID-19. Sequences were obtained from peripheral blood. This chain joins TRBV29-1 and TRBJ2-2; 7 positions match TRBD2. The CDR3 reads CSGQAGANTGELFF. In DNA form, the CDR3 reads TGCAGCGGCCAGGCGGGGGCGAACACCGGGGAGCTGTTTTTT.